The 24 T cell receptor beta chains presented below share a single source sample, sequenced in a study of chronic HIV infection and antiretroviral therapy. TCRdb processed the 5' RACE reads anew with MiXCR; each CDR3 protein has one entry. The data show 25,000 to 35,000 distinct CDR3 sequences, with 7.5% to 10% seen just once and about 2.7% held by the top ten. Material: peripheral blood. The receptors stem from an adult who had HIV and had not received antiretroviral therapy, or was an uninfected healthy control (not recorded which).

This clonotype was counted at least ten times. The V and J genes are TRBV5-6 and TRBJ1-3; D is uncertain. Germline-derived CDR1 and CDR2 are SGHDT and YYEEEE. V dropped 4 bases and J dropped 0 bases, with 11 bases sitting between them. This CDR3 has 15 amino acids. CDR3 region: CASSLLRNSGNTIYF. CDR3 DNA sequence: TGTGCCAGCAGCCTACTCAGAAACTCTGGAAACACCATATATTTT.

The rearrangement joins TRBV2 to TRBJ1-1; no definite D call. Deletions cut 4 bases from V and 3 bases from J, with 9 bases between. The CDR3 runs 13 residues. The germline V gene has CDR1 SNHLY and CDR2 FYNNEI. In DNA form, the CDR3 reads TGTGCCAGCAGTGTTCACAGTGACACTGAAGCTTTCTTT. It is translated as CASSVHSDTEAFF. Combining the CDR3 with reference TRBV2 and TRBJ1-1 gives the whole variable domain EPEVTQTPSHQVTQMGQEVILRCVPISNHLYFYWYRQILGQKVEFLVSFYNNEISEKSEIFDDQFSVERPDGSNFTLKIRSTKLEDSAMYFCASSVHSDTEAFFGQGTRLTVV.

This clonotype occurred a few times. J is TRBJ1-4 and V is TRBV4-3, with D maybe TRBD1 (5 bases). The germline CDR1 and CDR2 sequences are LGHNA and YSLEER. V lost 1 base and J lost 8, with 8 bases in between. The CDR3 runs 13 residues. The CDR3 nucleotides are TGCGCCAGCAGCCAAGTGGGGGAAGAAAAACTGTTTTTT. Protein product: CASSQVGEEKLFF.

J is TRBJ2-2 and V is TRBV2, with 8 bases matching TRBD1. Trimming took 8 bases from V and 3 from J; bases not matched to a gene: 8. The CDR3 runs to 15 residues. Germline CDR1 reads SNHLY; CDR2 reads FYNNEI. The CDR3 DNA follows: TGTGCCAGCTTTATGGACAGGGATTACACCGGGGAGCTGTTTTTT. This translates into CASFMDRDYTGELFF.

At least ten counts were recorded for this clonotype. The chain links TRBV29-1 to TRBJ2-7; 9 bases fit TRBD1. V lost 4 bases, J lost 7 bases, and 11 bases stayed unmatched. The germline gives CDR1 SQVTM, CDR2 ANQGSEA. This CDR3 comprises 14 residues. The CDR3 region is CSVVRAGQGGEQYF. The CDR3 nucleotides are TGCAGCGTTGTGCGAGCGGGACAGGGAGGGGAGCAGTACTTC.

The V and J genes are TRBV29-1 and TRBJ1-2; 7 bases match TRBD1. The length of the CDR3 is 13 residues. The germline V gene has CDR1 SQVTM and CDR2 ANQGSEA. V shed 3 bases and J 8 bases; nucleotides not matched to a gene: 9. Here the CDR3 DNA reads TGCAGCGTTGAGAACAGGGGCCGCAACGGCTACACCTTC. It is translated as CSVENRGRNGYTF.

The CDR3 DNA is TGCGCCAGCAGCCAAGTAATAGGGTTTGAAGCTTTCTTT. It codes for CASSQVIGFEAFF. This chain joins TRBV4-1 and TRBJ1-1; unclear D gene. The CDR3 is 13 amino acids. In germline, CDR1 is MGHRA, CDR2 YSYEKL. Trimming pared 1 base from V and 7 bases from J, leaving 10 bases between.

This clonotype was seen a few times. The V call is TRBV5-1, the J call TRBJ2-1; D might be TRBD2 (6 bases). V shed 6 bases and J shed 10 bases, with 8 bases lying between them. The CDR3 consists of 10 residues. Germline assignment: CDR1 SGHRS and CDR2 YFSETQ. This CDR3 is CASTGREQFF. CDR3 sequence (DNA): TGCGCCAGCACGGGGAGGGAGCAGTTCTTC.

This clonotype came up a few times. The chain couples TRBV2 to TRBJ1-4; a possible D gene is TRBD1 (6 bases). The germline CDR1 and CDR2 sequences are SNHLY and FYNNEI. CDR3 length: 15 residues. Trimming pared 2 bases from V and 6 bases from J, leaving 13 bases between. The CDR3 nucleotides are TGTGCCAGCAGTGAAATCGGGGGCGATTATGAAAAACTGTTTTTT. Its protein product is CASSEIGGDYEKLFF.

The chain uses TRBV29-1 and TRBJ2-5; TRBD1 matches at 7 bases. J lost 2 bases, V lost 8 bases, and 11 bases had no gene match. The V gene's germline CDR1 is SQVTM and CDR2 ANQGSEA. The CDR3 runs 14 residues. The CDR3: CSTKDRLRQETQYF. In DNA, the CDR3 is TGCAGCACTAAGGACAGGTTGCGTCAAGAGACCCAGTACTTC.

This clonotype appeared many times. V is TRBV5-1 and J is TRBJ2-1; 10 nucleotides line up with TRBD2. Germline lookup yields CDR1 SGHRS and CDR2 YFSETQ. V lost 2 bases and J lost 4; bases outside the gene matches: 9. The CDR3 sequence is 17 residues long. CDR3 nucleotide sequence: TGCGCCAGCAGCTTTATCGGTACTAGCGGGGTTTACAATGAGCAGTTCTTC. It specifies CASSFIGTSGVYNEQFF. Supplemented by reference TRBV5-1 and TRBJ2-1, the full variable domain reads KAGVTQTPRYLIKTRGQQVTLSCSPISGHRSVSWYQQTPGQGLQFLFEYFSETQRNKGNFPGRFSGRQFSNSRSEMNVSTLELGDSALYLCASSFIGTSGVYNEQFFGPGTRLTVL.

The rearrangement joins TRBV11-2 to TRBJ2-3; tentative D call: TRBD2 (5 bases). CDR1 SGHAT and CDR2 FQNNGV come from the germline V gene. The CDR3 runs to 16 residues. Trimming removed 5 bases at V and 3 bases at J, with 18 bases between. The CDR3 here is CASSLHSGPGTDTQYF. The CDR3 region has the DNA TGTGCCAGCAGCCTACATTCCGGGCCGGGGACAGATACGCAGTATTTT. Drawing the rest from reference TRBV11-2 and TRBJ2-3, the complete variable domain is EAGVAQSPRYKIIEKRQSVAFWCNPISGHATLYWYQQILGQGPKLLIQFQNNGVVDDSQLPKDRFSAERLKGVDSTLKIQPAKLEDSAVYLCASSLHSGPGTDTQYFGPGTRLTVL.

The chain employs TRBV11-2 and TRBJ2-3; D remains unclear. V lost 3 bases and J lost 4, with 11 bases in between. The CDR3 spans 14 residues. Germline V gene lookup returns CDR1 SGHAT and CDR2 FQNNGV. CDR3 sequence reads: CASSLNSSPDTQYF. DNA for the CDR3: TGTGCCAGCAGCTTGAACAGTTCCCCAGATACGCAGTATTTT.

Judged by abundance, this clonotype is medium-sized (0.01 to 0.1%). The rearrangement links TRBV6-4 to TRBJ2-2; 7 bases match TRBD1. CDR1 is MRHNA, CDR2 SNTAGT, per germline. The CDR3 has 14 amino acids. V trimming: 8 bases; J trimming: 3 bases; junction bases outside the gene matches: 6. The CDR3 sequence is CASSDRADTGELFF. Written as DNA, the CDR3 is TGTGCCAGCTCCGACAGGGCCGACACCGGGGAGCTGTTTTTT.

In its sample, this clonotype was seen a few times. The V gene is TRBV12-3 or TRBV12-4, the J gene TRBJ2-1, with TRBD2 matching 10 bases. This CDR3 contains 16 residues. Trimming at V came to 5 bases and at J to 0 bases, leaving 4 bases not matched to a gene. CDR3 sequence reads: CASSRLAGASYNEQFF. In DNA form, the CDR3 reads TGTGCCAGCAGTCGGCTAGCGGGAGCCTCCTACAATGAGCAGTTCTTC.

The V gene is TRBV27, the J gene TRBJ1-5; D gene ambiguous. V was cut by 5 bases and J by 2 bases, with 10 bases left in between. Germline-derived CDR1 and CDR2 are MNHEY and SMNVEV (reference sequence). This CDR3 is 14 amino acids long. The CDR3 nucleotides are TGTGCCAGCAGTCCGGGATGGGGCAATCAGCCCCAGCATTTT. It specifies CASSPGWGNQPQHF.

Many counts were recorded for this clonotype. The V call is TRBV5-1, the J call TRBJ1-1; 7 nucleotides agree with TRBD1. Germline V CDR1 and CDR2: SGHRS, YFSETQ. Losses at the gene ends were 3 bases for V and 3 bases for J; bases not matched to a gene: 5. The CDR3 spans 14 residues. CDR3 sequence: CASSSAGGYTEAFF. CDR3 coding DNA: TGCGCCAGCAGCTCGGCAGGGGGATACACTGAAGCTTTCTTT.

This clonotype occurred many times. The chain links TRBV29-1 to TRBJ2-5; D is possibly TRBD1 (6 bases). The V end was cut by 7 bases, the J end by 4 bases, with 16 bases between. Germline V lookup: CDR1 SQVTM, CDR2 ANQGSEA. The CDR3 totals 13 residues. The CDR3 here is CSGADRTLETQYF. As DNA, the CDR3 is TGCAGCGGGGCGGACAGAACTCTAGAGACCCAGTACTTC. The entire variable domain, with the rest obtained from reference TRBV29-1 and TRBJ2-5, is as follows: SAVISQKPSRDICQRGTSLTIQCQVDSQVTMMFWYRQQPGQSLTLIATANQGSEATYESGFVIDKFPISRPNLTFSTLTVSNMSPEDSSIYLCSGADRTLETQYFGPGTRLLVL.

This clonotype showed up many times. J is TRBJ1-5 and V is TRBV6-5, with D uncertain. V gave up 6 bases and J gave up 1 base, with 13 bases separating them. CDR3 length equals 15 residues. Germline CDR1 is MNHEY and CDR2 is SVGAGI. The CDR3, as DNA: TGTGCCAGCAGACCCTATATGGGGAGCAATCAGCCCCAGCATTTT. Its protein is CASRPYMGSNQPQHF.

This sequence joins TRBV5-1 and TRBJ1-4; D may be TRBD1 (6 bases). Germline-derived CDR1 and CDR2 are SGHRS and YFSETQ. The CDR3 is 18 amino acids. V was shortened by 5 bases and J by 3 bases, with 23 bases between the two germline ends. The DNA for the CDR3 is TGCGCCAGCAGTGTGGCTGGGGGCGGAGGACGTGCTAATGAAAAACTGTTTTTT. Translated: CASSVAGGGGRANEKLFF.

This clonotype has a count of ten or more. The V and J genes are TRBV2 and TRBJ1-1, with D tentatively TRBD1 (6 bases). The V end lost 6 bases, the J end lost 3 bases, and 14 bases lay between the germline ends. The CDR3 runs 14 residues. In germline, CDR1 is SNHLY, CDR2 FYNNEI. The CDR3: CASRAQGGDTEAFF. In DNA, the CDR3 is TGTGCCAGCAGAGCACAGGGTGGGGACACTGAAGCTTTCTTT.

The chain uses TRBV2 and TRBJ2-7; D is possibly TRBD2 (6 bases). The length of the CDR3 is 14 residues. The germline V gene encodes CDR1 SNHLY and CDR2 FYNNEI. Trimming left V 3 bases short and J 1 base short, with 10 bases between. The CDR3 region is CASSDPAGSYEQYF. For the CDR3, the DNA is TGTGCCAGCAGTGACCCCGCGGGGTCCTACGAGCAGTACTTC.

This chain joins TRBV27 and TRBJ1-2; D is uncertain. This CDR3 spans 16 amino acids. The V and J ends lost 5 bases and 2 bases respectively, with 18 bases between them. Germline CDR1 reads MNHEY; CDR2 reads SMNVEV (reference sequence). CDR3 amino acids: CASSPDRARGNYGYTF. For the CDR3, the DNA is TGTGCCAGCAGTCCCGATCGAGCGAGAGGGAACTATGGCTACACCTTC.

This clonotype was picked up many times. This chain joins TRBV6-5 and TRBJ1-2; no clear D. Trimming took off 0 bases at V and 1 base at J, with 12 bases between the two ends. Germline assignment: CDR1 MNHEY and CDR2 SVGAGI. CDR3 size: 16 residues. CDR3: CASSYSHTAINYGYTF. CDR3 DNA: TGTGCCAGCAGTTACTCCCACACAGCTATTAACTATGGCTACACCTTC.